Included here is one TCR beta chain sequence, with context. What it binds is unknown. The CDR3 totals 13 residues. Per germline, CDR1 WSHSY and CDR2 SAAADI. Trimming cost V 6 bases and J 7 bases, with 13 bases left between them. TCRdb's table, derived via immunoSEQ multiplex PCR, lists solely in-frame clones and lacks some. This sample has 100,000 to 120,000 clones, with less than 95% found just once. The data belong to a study of OX40 agonist ivuxolimab in advanced cancers. Study details: Hepatocellular carcinoma, melanoma, renal cell or head and neck cancer occurred in dose-escalation patients.

Study conclusions and caveats: Circulating CD4+ and CD8+ T cells showed clonal expansion by week 6 at 0.1 to 3.0 mg/kg.

This clonotype originated in an adult with an advanced solid tumor such as melanoma, head and neck, liver or kidney cancer. The chain has TRBV10-2 and TRBJ2-1; D ambiguous. Sequenced here: CD4+ or CD8+ T cells sorted from blood, sampled in a trial of the OX40 agonist ivuxolimab. CDR3 amino acids: CASSQTAGNEQFF. CDR3 bases: TGCGCCAGCAGCCAGACGGCTGGGAATGAGCAGTTCTTC.